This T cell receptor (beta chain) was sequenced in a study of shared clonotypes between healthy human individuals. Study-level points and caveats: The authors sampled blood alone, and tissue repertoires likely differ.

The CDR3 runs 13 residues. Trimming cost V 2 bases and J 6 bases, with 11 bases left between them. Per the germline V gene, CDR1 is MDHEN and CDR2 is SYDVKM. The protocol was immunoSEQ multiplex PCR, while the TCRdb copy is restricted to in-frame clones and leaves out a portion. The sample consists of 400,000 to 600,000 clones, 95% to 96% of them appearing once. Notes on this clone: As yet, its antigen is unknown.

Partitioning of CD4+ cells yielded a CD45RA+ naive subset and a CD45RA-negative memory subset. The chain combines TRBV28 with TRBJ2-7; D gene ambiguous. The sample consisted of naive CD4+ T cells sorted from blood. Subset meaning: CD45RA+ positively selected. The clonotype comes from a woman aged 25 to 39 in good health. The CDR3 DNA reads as TGTGCCAGCAGTTTACCGGTCCCCCTCGAGCAGTACTTC. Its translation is CASSLPVPLEQYF.